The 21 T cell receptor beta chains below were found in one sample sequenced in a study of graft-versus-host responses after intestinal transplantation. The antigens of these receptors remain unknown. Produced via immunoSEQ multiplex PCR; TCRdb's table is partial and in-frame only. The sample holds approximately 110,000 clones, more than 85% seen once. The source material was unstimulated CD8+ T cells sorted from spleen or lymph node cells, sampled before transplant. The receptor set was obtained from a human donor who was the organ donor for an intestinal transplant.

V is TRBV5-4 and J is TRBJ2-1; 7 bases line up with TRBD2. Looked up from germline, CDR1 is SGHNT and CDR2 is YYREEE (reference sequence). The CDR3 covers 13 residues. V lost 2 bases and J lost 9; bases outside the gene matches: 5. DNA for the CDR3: TGTGCCAGCAGCTTCGGACTAGTTTTTGAGCAGTTCTTC. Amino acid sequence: CASSFGLVFEQFF.

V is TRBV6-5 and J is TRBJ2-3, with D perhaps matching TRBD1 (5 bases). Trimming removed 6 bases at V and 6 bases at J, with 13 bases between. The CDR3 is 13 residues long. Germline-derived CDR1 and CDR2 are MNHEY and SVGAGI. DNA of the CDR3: TGTGCCAGCAGCGCAGGGATAGCTGATACGCAGTATTTT. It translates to CASSAGIADTQYF.

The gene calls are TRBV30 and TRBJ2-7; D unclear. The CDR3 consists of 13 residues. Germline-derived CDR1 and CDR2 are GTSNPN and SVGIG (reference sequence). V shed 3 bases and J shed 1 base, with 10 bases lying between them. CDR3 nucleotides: TGTGCCTGGAGCCTCTCGCCTTCCTACGAGCAGTACTTC. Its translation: CAWSLSPSYEQYF.

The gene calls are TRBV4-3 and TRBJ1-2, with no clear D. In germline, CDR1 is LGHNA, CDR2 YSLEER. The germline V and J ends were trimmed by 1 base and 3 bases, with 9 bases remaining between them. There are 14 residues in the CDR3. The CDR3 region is CASSQVGGYYGYTF. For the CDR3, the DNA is TGCGCCAGCAGCCAAGTCGGCGGCTACTATGGCTACACCTTC.

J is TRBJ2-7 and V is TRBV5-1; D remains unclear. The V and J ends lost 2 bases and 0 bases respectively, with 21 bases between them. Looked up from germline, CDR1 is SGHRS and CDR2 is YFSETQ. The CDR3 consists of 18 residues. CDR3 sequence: CASSFFGVVGLSSYEQYF. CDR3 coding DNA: TGCGCCAGCAGCTTTTTTGGGGTTGTAGGCCTGAGCTCCTACGAGCAGTACTTC.

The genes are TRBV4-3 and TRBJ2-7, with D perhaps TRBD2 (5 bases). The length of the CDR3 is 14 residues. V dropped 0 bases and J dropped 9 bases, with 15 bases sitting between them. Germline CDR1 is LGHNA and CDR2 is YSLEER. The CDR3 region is CASSQEEGSPGQYF. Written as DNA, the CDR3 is TGCGCCAGCAGCCAAGAAGAGGGCTCACCGGGGCAGTACTTC.

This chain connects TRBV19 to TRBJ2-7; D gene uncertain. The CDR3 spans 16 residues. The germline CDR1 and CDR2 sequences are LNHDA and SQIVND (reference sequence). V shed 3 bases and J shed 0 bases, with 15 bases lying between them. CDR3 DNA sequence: TGTGCCAGTAGTATGGTCACACCCGAATTCTCCTACGAGCAGTACTTC. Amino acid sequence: CASSMVTPEFSYEQYF.

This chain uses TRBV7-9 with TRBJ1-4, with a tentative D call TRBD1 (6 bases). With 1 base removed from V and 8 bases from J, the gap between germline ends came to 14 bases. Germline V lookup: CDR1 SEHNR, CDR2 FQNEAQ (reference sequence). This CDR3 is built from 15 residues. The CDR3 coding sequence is TGTGCCAGCAGCTTAGGACCCAACAGGGAAGAAAAACTGTTTTTT. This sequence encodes CASSLGPNREEKLFF.

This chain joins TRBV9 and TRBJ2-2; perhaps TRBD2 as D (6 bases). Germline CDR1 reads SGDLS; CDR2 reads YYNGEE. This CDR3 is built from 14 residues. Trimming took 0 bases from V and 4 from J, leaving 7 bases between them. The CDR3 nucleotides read TGTGCCAGCAGCGTAGTCGGGGGCACCGGGGAGCTGTTTTTT. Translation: CASSVVGGTGELFF.

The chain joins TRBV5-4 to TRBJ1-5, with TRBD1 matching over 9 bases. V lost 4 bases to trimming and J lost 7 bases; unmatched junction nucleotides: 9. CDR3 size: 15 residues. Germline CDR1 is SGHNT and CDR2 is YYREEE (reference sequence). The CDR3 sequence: CASSADRGPPQPQHF. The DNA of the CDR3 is TGTGCCAGCAGCGCGGACAGGGGACCCCCACAGCCCCAGCATTTT. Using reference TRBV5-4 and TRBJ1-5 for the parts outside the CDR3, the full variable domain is ETGVTQSPTHLIKTRGQQVTLRCSSQSGHNTVSWYQQALGQGPQFIFQYYREEENGRGNFPPRFSGLQFPNYSSELNVNALELDDSALYLCASSADRGPPQPQHFGDGTRLSIL.

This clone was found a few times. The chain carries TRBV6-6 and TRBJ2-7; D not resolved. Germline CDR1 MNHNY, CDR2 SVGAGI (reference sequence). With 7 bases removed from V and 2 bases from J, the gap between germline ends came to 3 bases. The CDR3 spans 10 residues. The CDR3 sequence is CASKTYEQYF. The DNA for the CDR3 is TGTGCCAGCAAGACCTACGAGCAGTACTTC.

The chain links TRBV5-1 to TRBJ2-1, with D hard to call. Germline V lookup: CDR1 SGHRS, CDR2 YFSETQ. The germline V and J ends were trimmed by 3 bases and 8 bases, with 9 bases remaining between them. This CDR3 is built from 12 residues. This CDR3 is CASSSDKYEQFF. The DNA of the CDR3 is TGCGCCAGCAGCTCTGACAAATATGAGCAGTTCTTC.

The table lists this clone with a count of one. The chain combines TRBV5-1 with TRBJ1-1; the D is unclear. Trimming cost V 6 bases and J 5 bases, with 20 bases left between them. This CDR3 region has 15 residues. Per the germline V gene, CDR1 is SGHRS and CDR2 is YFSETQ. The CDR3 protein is CASTLFVGRRTEAFF. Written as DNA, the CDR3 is TGCGCCAGCACCCTTTTTGTCGGTAGGAGAACTGAAGCTTTCTTT.

As DNA, the CDR3 is TGCGCCAGCAGCCAAGACCCTATTACGGGGAACACTGAAGCTTTCTTT. The encoded protein is CASSQDPITGNTEAFF. V usage is TRBV4-1 and J usage is TRBJ1-1, with D unclear. The CDR3 consists of 16 residues. Germline V gene data show CDR1 as MGHRA and CDR2 as YSYEKL. Trimming removed 0 bases from V and 1 base from J, with 12 bases in between.

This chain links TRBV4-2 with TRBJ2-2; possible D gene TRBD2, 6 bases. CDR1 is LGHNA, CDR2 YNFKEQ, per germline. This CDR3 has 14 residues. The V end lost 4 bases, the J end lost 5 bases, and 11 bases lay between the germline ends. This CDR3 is CASSPEGETGELFF. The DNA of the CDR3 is TGTGCCAGCAGCCCGGAGGGAGAGACCGGGGAGCTGTTTTTT.

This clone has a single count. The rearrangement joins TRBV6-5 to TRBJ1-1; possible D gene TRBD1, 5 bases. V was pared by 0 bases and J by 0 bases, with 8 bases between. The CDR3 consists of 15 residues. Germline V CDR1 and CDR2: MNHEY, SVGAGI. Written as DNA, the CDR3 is TGTGCCAGCAGTTACTCGTCAGGGATGAACACTGAAGCTTTCTTT. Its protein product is CASSYSSGMNTEAFF.

CDR3 coding DNA: TGTGCCAGCAGCTTAGCCGAGGGGGCTGGCTACACCTTC. This translates into CASSLAEGAGYTF. The gene calls are TRBV7-9 and TRBJ1-2; 7 bases fit TRBD1. V was clipped by 0 bases and J by 7 bases; unmatched bases: 2. The CDR3 is made up of 13 amino acids. Germline V lookup: CDR1 SEHNR, CDR2 FQNEAQ (reference sequence).

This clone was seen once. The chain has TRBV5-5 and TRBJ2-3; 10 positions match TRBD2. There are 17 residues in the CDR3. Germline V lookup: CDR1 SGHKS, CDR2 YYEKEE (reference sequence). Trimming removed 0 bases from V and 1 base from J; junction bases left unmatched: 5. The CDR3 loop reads CASSLVYGTSGTDTQYF. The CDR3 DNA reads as TGTGCCAGCAGCTTGGTGTACGGGACTAGCGGCACAGATACGCAGTATTTT.

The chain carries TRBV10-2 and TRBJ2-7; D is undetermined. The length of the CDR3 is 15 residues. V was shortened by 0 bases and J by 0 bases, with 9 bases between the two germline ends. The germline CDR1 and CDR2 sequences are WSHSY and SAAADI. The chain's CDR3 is CASSESLSSSYEQYF. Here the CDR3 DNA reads TGCGCCAGCAGTGAGTCCCTCTCCAGCTCCTACGAGCAGTACTTC.

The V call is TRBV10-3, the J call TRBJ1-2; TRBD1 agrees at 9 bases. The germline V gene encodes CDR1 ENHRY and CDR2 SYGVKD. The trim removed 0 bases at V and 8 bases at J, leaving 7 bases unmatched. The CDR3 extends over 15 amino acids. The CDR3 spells CAISESGDRVRGYTF. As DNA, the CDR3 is TGTGCCATCAGTGAGTCTGGGGACAGGGTGCGCGGCTACACCTTC.

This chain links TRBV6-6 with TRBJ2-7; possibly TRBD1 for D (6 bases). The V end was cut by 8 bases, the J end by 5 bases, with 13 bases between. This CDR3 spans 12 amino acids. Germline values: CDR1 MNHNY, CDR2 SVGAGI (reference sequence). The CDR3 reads CASGPGENEQYF. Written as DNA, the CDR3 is TGTGCCAGCGGCCCAGGGGAAAACGAGCAGTACTTC.